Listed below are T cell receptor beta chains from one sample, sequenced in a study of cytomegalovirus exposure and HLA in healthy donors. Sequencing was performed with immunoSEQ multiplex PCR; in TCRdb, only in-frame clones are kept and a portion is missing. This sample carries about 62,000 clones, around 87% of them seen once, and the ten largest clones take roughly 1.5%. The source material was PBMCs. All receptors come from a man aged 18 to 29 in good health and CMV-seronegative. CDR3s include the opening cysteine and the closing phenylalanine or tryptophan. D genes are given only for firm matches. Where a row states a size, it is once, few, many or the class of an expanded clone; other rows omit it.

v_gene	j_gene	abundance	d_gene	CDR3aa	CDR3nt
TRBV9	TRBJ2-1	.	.	CASSADNEQFF	TGTGCCTCTTCAGCGGACAATGAGCAGTTCTTC
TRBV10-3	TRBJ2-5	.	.	CASTGGPNQETQYF	TGTGCCAGTACCGGGGGGCCCAACCAAGAGACCCAGTACTTC
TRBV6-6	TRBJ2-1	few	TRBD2	CASSYGGLVINEQFF	TGTGCCAGCAGTTACGGCGGACTAGTCATCAATGAGCAGTTCTTC
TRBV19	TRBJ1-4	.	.	CASSRDTNEKLFF	TGTGCCAGTTCACGGGACACAAATGAAAAACTGTTTTTT
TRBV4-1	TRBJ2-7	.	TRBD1	CASSQPGQGPYEQYF	TGCGCCAGCAGCCAGCCGGGACAGGGTCCCTACGAGCAGTACTTC
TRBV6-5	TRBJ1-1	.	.	CASSTERGSTEAFF	TGTGCCAGCAGCACCGAAAGAGGGAGCACTGAAGCTTTCTTT
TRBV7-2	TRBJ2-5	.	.	CASSFTTGISFETQYF	TGTGCCAGCAGCTTCACGACGGGGATCAGTTTTGAGACCCAGTACTTC
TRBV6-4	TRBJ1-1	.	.	CASRTGHVAFF	TGTGCCAGCAGAACCGGACATGTAGCTTTCTTT
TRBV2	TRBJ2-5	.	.	CASSNRRGQETQYF	TGTGCCAGCAGTAACAGGCGTGGCCAAGAGACCCAGTACTTC
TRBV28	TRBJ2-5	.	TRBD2	CANSPAPSGGRETQYF	TGTGCCAACAGCCCGGCCCCTAGCGGGGGGAGGGAGACCCAGTACTTC
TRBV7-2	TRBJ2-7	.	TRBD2	CASSYLAGVSYEQYF	TGTGCCAGCAGCTACCTAGCGGGGGTCTCCTACGAGCAGTACTTC
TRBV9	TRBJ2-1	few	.	CASSAGNPADTEQFF	TGTGCCAGCAGCGCAGGAAACCCGGCGGACACAGAGCAGTTCTTC
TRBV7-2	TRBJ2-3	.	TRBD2	CASSPLLLAGGTDTQYF	TGTGCCAGCAGCCCCCTCCTACTAGCGGGGGGCACAGATACGCAGTATTTT
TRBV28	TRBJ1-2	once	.	CASSLPGTGSYGYTF	TGTGCCAGCAGTTTACCCGGGACCGGGAGCTATGGCTACACCTTC
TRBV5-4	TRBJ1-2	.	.	CASSLSGYGYTF	TGTGCCAGCAGCTTGTCGGGCTATGGCTACACCTTC
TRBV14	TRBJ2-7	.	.	CASSLFSGVGEQYF	TGTGCCAGCAGCCTATTCTCCGGGGTTGGCGAGCAGTACTTC
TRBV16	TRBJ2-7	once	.	CASSQSVTGYEQYF	TGTGCCAGCAGCCAATCGGTTACAGGGTACGAGCAGTACTTC
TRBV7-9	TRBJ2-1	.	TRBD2	CASSRLAGDNEQFF	TGTGCCAGCAGCAGACTAGCGGGGGACAATGAGCAGTTCTTC
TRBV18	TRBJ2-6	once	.	CASSPGTGANVLTF	TGTGCCAGCTCACCCGGGACAGGGGCCAACGTCCTGACTTTC
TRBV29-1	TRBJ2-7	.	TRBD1	CSVIRDSSYEQYF	TGCAGCGTGATCCGGGACAGCTCCTACGAGCAGTACTTC
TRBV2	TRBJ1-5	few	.	CASRADQPQHF	TGTGCCAGCAGGGCAGATCAGCCCCAGCATTTT
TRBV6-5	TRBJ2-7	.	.	CASSGSSYEQYF	TGTGCCTCCAGCGGGTCCTCCTACGAGCAGTACTTC
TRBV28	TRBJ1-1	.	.	CASSHSTYGGNTEAFF	TGTGCCAGCAGTCATTCAACCTACGGAGGGAACACTGAAGCTTTCTTT
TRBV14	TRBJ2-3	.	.	CASSHLSTDTQYF	TGTGCCAGCAGCCACCTTAGCACAGATACGCAGTATTTT
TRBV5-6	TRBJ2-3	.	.	CASSQSDTQYF	TGTGCCAGCAGCCAATCCGATACGCAGTATTTT
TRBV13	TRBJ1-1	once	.	CASSLGEMNTEAFF	TGTGCCAGCAGCTTAGGAGAGATGAACACTGAAGCTTTCTTT
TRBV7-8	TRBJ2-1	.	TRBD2	CASSSGLAGHNEQFF	TGTGCCAGCAGCTCCGGACTAGCGGGGCACAATGAGCAGTTCTTC
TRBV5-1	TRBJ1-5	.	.	CASSLVGPYSNQPQHF	TGCGCCAGCAGCTTGGTGGGCCCTTATAGCAATCAGCCCCAGCATTTT
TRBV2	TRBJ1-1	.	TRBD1	CASSDTTGSVTEAFF	TGTGCCAGCAGTGACACGACAGGGTCGGTCACTGAAGCTTTCTTT
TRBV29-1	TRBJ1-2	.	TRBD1	CSISRDRAYGYTF	TGCAGCATCTCTCGGGACAGGGCCTATGGCTACACCTTC
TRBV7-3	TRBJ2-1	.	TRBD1	CASSPGDSSYNEQFF	TGTGCCAGCAGCCCCGGGGACAGTTCCTACAATGAGCAGTTCTTC
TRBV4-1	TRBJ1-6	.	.	CASSQILNSPLHF	TGCGCCAGCAGCCAAATTCTGAATTCACCCCTCCACTTT
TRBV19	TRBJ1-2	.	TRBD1	CASSIQDRGGYTF	TGTGCCAGTAGTATCCAGGACAGGGGTGGCTACACCTTC
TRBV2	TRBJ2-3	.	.	CASRGPYTQYF	TGTGCCAGCCGTGGGCCGTATACGCAGTATTTT
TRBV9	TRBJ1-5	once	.	CASSVGVTDQPQHF	TGTGCCAGCAGCGTAGGGGTCACAGATCAGCCCCAGCATTTT
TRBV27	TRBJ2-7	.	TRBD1	CASMTGVPLGEQYF	TGTGCCAGCATGACAGGGGTCCCCCTTGGCGAGCAGTACTTC
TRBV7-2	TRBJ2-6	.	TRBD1	CASSRQGAGANVLTF	TGTGCCAGCAGCCGACAGGGAGCCGGGGCCAACGTCCTGACTTTC
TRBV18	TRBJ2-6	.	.	CASSPQGVTGANVLTF	TGTGCCAGCTCACCACAGGGAGTAACTGGGGCCAACGTCCTGACTTTC
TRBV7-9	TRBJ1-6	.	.	CASSLVGVTGSPLHF	TGTGCCAGCAGCTTAGTCGGGGTCACGGGTTCACCCCTCCACTTT
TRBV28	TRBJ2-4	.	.	CASSYSSSIQYF	TGTGCCAGCAGTTACTCCTCTAGCATTCAGTACTTC
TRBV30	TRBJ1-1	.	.	CAWSAGGNTEAFF	TGTGCCTGGAGTGCGGGGGGAAACACTGAAGCTTTCTTT
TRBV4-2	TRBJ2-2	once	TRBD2	CASSLGAGAASSELFF	TGTGCCAGCAGCCTGGGAGCGGGGGCGGCTTCGTCGGAGCTGTTTTTT
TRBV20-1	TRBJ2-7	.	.	CSARGTAGQYF	TGCAGTGCTCGTGGGACTGCGGGGCAGTACTTC
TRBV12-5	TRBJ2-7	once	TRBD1	CASGPGQGPYEQYF	TGTGCTAGTGGTCCGGGACAGGGACCCTACGAGCAGTACTTC
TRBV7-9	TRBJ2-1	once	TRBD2	CASSFMGGGYNEQFF	TGTGCCAGCAGCTTTATGGGGGGGGGCTACAATGAGCAGTTCTTC
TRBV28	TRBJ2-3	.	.	CASSLRVASTDTQYF	TGTGCCAGCAGTTTGAGGGTCGCTAGCACAGATACGCAGTATTTT
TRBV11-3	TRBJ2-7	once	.	CASSSLYGESYEQYF	TGTGCCAGCAGCTCCTTATACGGGGAATCGTACGAGCAGTACTTC
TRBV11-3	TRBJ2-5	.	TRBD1	CASSLNRGETQYF	TGTGCCAGCAGCTTAAACAGGGGTGAGACCCAGTACTTC
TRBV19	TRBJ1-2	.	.	CASSIGRENYGYTF	TGTGCCAGTAGTATCGGACGGGAAAACTATGGCTACACCTTC
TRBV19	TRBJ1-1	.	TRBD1	CASSIEDREAFF	TGTGCCAGTAGTATAGAGGACAGGGAAGCTTTCTTT
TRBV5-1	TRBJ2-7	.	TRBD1	CASSRQGDEQYF	TGCGCCAGCAGCCGACAGGGTGACGAGCAGTACTTC
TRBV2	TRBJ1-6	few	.	CASRGESGSPLHF	TGTGCCAGCCGGGGAGAGTCGGGTTCACCCCTCCACTTT
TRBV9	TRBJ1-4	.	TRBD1	CASSTGGNEKLFF	TGTGCCAGCAGCACAGGGGGCAACGAAAAACTGTTTTTT
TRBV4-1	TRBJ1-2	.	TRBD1	CASSQDDRVPYGYTF	TGCGCCAGCAGCCAAGATGACAGGGTCCCCTATGGCTACACCTTC
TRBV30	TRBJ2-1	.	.	CAWRLSSYNEQFF	TGTGCCTGGAGGTTGAGCTCCTACAATGAGCAGTTCTTC
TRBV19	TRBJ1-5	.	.	CASHRGNQPQHF	TGTGCCAGCCACAGGGGCAATCAGCCCCAGCATTTT
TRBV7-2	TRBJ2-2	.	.	CASSYQAGELFF	TGTGCCAGCAGCTATCAAGCGGGGGAGCTGTTTTTT
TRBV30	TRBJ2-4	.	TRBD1	CAWSGQGNIQYF	TGTGCCTGGAGTGGACAGGGAAACATTCAGTACTTC